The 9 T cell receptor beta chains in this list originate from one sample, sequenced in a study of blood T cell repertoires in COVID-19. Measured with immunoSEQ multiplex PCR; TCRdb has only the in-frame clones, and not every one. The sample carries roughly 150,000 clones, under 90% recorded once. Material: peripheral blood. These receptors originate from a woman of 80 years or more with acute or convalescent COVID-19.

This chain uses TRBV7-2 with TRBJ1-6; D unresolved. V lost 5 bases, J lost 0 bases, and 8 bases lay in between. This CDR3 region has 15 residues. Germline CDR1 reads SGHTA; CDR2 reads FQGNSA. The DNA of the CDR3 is TGTGCCAGCAGCCCACACCGCTCCTATAATTCACCCCTCCACTTT. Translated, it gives CASSPHRSYNSPLHF.

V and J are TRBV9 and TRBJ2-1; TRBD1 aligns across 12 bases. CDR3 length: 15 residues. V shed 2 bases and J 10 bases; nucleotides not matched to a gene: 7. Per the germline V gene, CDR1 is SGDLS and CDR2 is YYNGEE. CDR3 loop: CASSVRDRGQREQFF. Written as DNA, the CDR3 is TGTGCCAGCAGCGTCCGGGACAGGGGGCAGCGGGAGCAGTTCTTC.

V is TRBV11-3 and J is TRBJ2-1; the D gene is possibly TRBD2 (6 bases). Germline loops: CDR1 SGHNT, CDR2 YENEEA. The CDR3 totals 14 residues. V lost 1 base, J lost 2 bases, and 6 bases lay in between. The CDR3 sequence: CASSLGGTYNEQFF. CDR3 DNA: TGTGCCAGCAGCTTAGGCGGGACCTACAATGAGCAGTTCTTC.

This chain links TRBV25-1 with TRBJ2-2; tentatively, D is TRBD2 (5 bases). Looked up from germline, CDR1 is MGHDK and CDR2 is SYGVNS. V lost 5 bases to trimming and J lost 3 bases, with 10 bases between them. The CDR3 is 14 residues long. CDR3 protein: CASSSGEYTGELFF. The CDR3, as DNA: TGTGCCAGCAGTTCCGGGGAGTACACCGGGGAGCTGTTTTTT.

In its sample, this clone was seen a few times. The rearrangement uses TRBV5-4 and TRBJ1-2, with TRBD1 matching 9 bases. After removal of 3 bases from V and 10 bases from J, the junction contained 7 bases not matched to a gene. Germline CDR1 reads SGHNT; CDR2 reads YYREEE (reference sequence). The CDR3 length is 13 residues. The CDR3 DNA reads TGTGCCAGCAGCTGGGATGGGACAGGGTCCTACACCTTC. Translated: CASSWDGTGSYTF.

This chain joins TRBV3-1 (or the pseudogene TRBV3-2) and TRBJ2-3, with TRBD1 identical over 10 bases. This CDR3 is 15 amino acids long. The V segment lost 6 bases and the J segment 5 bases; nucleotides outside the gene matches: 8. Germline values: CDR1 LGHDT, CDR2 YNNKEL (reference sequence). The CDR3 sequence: CASSAGTGDEDTQYF. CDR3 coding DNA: TGTGCCAGCAGTGCCGGGACAGGGGACGAAGATACGCAGTATTTT.

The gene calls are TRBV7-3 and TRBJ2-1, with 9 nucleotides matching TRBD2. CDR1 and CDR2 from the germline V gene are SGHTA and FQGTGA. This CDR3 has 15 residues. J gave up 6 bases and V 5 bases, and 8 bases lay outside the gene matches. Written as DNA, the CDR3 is TGTGCCAGCAGCCCCAGCGGGGGGCCCATCAATGAGCAGTTCTTC. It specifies CASSPSGGPINEQFF. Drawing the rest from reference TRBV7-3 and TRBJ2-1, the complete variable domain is GAGVSQTPSNKVTEKGKYVELRCDPISGHTALYWYRQSLGQGPEFLIYFQGTGAADDSGLPNDRFFAVRPEGSVSTLKIQRTERGDSAVYLCASSPSGGPINEQFFGPGTRLTVL.

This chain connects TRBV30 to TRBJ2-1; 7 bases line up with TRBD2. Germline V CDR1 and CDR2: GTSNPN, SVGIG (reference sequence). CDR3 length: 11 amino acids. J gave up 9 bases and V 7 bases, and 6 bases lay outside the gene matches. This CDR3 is CASDSGGEQFF. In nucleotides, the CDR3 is TGTGCCTCGGATTCGGGGGGTGAGCAGTTCTTC.

The CDR3 DNA reads TGTGCCAGCAGCCGACGAGAGGATTCACCCCTCCACTTT. This codes for CASSRREDSPLHF. The rearrangement uses TRBV6-2 or TRBV6-3 and TRBJ1-6; D gene ambiguous. This CDR3 has 13 residues. V dropped 6 bases and J dropped 8 bases, with 11 bases sitting between them. CDR1 is MNHEY and CDR2 is SVGEGT in the germline V gene.